The following is a T cell receptor beta chain sequence with its context. Only in-frame clones appear in the TCRdb table, and some are missing; sequencing was by immunoSEQ multiplex PCR. Seen here are around 100,000 clones, roughly 94% observed once, and the top ten hold about 2.5%. The germline V gene encodes CDR1 SGHDT and CDR2 YYEEEE. This CDR3 contains 14 residues. Trimming took 4 bases from V and 0 from J, leaving 10 bases between them. This sample was included in a study of control samples from healthy donors and cancer patients. The sequence was collected from a woman aged 18 to 35 in good health. Sequencing used blood. J is TRBJ1-1 and V is TRBV5-6; D is unresolved. The CDR3 sequence is CASSLLDVNTEAFF. As DNA, the CDR3 is TGTGCCAGCAGCCTACTAGATGTGAACACTGAAGCTTTCTTT.